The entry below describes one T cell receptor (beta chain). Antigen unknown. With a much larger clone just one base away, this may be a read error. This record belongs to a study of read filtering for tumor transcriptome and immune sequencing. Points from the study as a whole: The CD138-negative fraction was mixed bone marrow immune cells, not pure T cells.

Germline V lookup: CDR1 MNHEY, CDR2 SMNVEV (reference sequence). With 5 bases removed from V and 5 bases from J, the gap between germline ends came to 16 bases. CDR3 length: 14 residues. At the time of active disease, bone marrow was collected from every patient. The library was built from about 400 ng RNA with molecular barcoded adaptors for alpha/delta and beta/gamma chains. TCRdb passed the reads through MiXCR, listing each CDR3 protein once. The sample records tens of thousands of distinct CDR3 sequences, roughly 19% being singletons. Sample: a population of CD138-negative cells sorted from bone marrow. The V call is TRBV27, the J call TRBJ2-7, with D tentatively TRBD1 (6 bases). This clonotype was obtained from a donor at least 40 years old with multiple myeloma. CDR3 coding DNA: TGTGCCAGCAGTCTTCTCGACAGGAGGAACGAGCAGTACTTC. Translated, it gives CASSLLDRRNEQYF.